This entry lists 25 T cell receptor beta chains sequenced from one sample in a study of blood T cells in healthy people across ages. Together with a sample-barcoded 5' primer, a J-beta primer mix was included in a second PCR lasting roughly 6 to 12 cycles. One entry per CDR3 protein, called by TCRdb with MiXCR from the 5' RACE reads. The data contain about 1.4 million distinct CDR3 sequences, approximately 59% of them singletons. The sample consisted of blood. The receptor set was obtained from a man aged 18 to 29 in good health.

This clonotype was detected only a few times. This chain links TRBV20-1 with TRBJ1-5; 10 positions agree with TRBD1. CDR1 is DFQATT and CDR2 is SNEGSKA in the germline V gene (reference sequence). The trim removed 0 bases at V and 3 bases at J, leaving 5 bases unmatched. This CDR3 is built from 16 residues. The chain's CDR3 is CSARDRDRGYNQPQHF. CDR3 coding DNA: TGCAGTGCTAGAGATCGGGACAGGGGTTACAATCAGCCCCAGCATTTT.

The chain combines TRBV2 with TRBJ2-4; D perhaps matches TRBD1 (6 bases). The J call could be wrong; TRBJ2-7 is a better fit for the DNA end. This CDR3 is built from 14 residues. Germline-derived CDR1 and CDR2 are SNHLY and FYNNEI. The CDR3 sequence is CASRLLTGTYEQYF. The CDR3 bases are TGTGCCAGCAGATTACTGACAGGCACCTACGAGCAGTACTTC.

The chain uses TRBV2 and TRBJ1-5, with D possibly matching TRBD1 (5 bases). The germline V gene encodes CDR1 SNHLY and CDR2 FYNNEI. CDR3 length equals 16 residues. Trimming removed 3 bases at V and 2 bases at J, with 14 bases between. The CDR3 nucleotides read TGTGCCAGCAGTGAGGGTGGGGCAGTGCGCAATCAGCCCCAGCATTTT. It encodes CASSEGGAVRNQPQHF.

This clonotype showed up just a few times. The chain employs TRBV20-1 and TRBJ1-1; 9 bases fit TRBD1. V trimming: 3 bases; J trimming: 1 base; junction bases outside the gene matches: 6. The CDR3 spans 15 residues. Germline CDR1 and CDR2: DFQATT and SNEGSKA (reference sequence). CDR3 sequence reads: CSARWDREPNTEAFF. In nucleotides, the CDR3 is TGCAGTGCTAGGTGGGACAGGGAACCGAACACTGAAGCTTTCTTT.

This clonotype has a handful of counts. CDR3 loop: CASSPIRQGAEAFF. The CDR3 nucleotides are TGTGCCAGCAGCCCAATAAGACAGGGAGCCGAAGCTTTCTTT. The chain links TRBV7-2 to TRBJ1-1; 7 bases align to TRBD1. Trimming took 5 bases from V and 8 from J; bases not matched to a gene: 11. Germline V gene lookup returns CDR1 SGHTA and CDR2 FQGNSA. The CDR3 loop spans 14 amino acids.

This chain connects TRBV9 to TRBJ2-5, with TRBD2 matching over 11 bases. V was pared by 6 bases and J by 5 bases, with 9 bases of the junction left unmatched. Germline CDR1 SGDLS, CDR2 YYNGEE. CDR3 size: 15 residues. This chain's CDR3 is CASTLSGGARETQYF. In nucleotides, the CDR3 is TGTGCCAGCACCCTTAGCGGGGGGGCCCGGGAGACCCAGTACTTC.

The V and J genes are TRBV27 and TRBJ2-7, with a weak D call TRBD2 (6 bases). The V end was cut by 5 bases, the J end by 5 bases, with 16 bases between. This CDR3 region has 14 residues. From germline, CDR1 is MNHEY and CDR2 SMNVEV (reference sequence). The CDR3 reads CASSRAGRENEQYF. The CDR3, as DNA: TGTGCCAGCAGTCGCGCGGGGCGGGAAAACGAGCAGTACTTC.

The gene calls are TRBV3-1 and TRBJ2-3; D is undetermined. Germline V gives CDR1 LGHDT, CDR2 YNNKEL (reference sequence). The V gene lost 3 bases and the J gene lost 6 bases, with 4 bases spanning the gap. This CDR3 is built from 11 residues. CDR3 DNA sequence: TGTGCCAGCAGCCATTCCGATACGCAGTATTTT. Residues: CASSHSDTQYF.

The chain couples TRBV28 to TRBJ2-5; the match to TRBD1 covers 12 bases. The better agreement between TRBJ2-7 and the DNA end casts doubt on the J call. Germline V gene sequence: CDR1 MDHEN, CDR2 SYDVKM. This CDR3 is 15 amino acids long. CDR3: CASSAPGQGASEQYF. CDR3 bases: TGTGCCAGCAGTGCCCCGGGACAGGGGGCAAGCGAGCAGTACTTC.

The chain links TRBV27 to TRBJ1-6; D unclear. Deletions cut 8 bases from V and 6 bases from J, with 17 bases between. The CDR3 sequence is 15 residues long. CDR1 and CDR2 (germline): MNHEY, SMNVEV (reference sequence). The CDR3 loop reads CASLQRGLANSPLHF. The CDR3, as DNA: TGTGCCAGCCTCCAGAGAGGGTTGGCTAATTCACCCCTCCACTTT.

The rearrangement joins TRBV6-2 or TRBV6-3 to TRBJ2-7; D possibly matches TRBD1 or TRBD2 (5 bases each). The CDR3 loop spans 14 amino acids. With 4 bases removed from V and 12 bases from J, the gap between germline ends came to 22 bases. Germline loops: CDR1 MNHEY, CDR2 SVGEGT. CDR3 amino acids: CASSLTGAKNIRYF. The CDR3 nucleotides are TGTGCCAGCAGTTTAACCGGGGCCAAAAACATTCGGTACTTC.

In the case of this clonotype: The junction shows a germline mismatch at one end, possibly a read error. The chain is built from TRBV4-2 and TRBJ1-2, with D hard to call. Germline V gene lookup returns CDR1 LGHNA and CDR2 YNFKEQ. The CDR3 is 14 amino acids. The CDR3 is CPSSSQETIYGYTF. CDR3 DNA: TGTCCCAGCAGCTCTCAGGAAACAATCTATGGCTACACCTTC.

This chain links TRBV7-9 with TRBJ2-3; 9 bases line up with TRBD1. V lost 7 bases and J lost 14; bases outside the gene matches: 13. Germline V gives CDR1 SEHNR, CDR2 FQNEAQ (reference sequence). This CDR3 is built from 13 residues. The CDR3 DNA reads TGTGCCAGCATCATGCCGCAGGGGACAGGGACGTATTTT. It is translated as CASIMPQGTGTYF.

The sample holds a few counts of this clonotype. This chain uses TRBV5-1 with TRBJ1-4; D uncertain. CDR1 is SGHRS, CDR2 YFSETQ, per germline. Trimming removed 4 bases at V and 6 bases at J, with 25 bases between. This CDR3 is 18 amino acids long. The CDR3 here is CASSTGLNRATPHEKLFF. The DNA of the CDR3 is TGCGCCAGCAGCACGGGTCTAAACCGCGCTACACCCCATGAAAAACTGTTTTTT.

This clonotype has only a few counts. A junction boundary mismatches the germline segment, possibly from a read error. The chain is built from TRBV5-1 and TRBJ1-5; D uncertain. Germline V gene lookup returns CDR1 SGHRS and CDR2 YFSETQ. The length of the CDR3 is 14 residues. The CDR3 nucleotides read TGTGCCAGCAGTCCGGGTGATAGCAATCAGCCCCAGCATTTT. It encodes CASSPGDSNQPQHF. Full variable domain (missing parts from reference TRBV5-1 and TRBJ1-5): KAGVTQTPRYLIKTRGQQVTLSCSPISGHRSVSWYQQTPGQGLQFLFEYFSETQRNKGNFPGRFSGRQFSNSRSEMNVSTLELGDSALYLCASSPGDSNQPQHFGDGTRLSIL.

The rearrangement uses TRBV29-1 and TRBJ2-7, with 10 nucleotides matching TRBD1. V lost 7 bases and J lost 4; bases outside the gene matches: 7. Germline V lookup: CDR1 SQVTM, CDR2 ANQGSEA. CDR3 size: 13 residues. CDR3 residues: CSGLTGGEYEQYF. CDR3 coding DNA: TGCAGCGGCCTGACAGGGGGCGAGTACGAGCAGTACTTC.

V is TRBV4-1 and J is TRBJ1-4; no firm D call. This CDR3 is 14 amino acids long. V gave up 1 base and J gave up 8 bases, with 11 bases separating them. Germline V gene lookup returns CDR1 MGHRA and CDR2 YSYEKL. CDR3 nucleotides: TGCGCCAGCAGCCAAGTTCAGGCGGACGAAAAACTGTTTTTT. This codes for CASSQVQADEKLFF.

The CDR3, as DNA: TGCAGTGCCATCGTGGGCGGGGGAAGAAATACGCAGTATTTT. As protein: CSAIVGGGRNTQYF. This chain connects TRBV20-1 to TRBJ2-3; 7 bases are a match to TRBD2. The CDR3 is 14 residues long. Germline CDR1 DFQATT, CDR2 SNEGSKA (reference sequence). After removal of 6 bases from V and 7 bases from J, the junction contained 13 bases not matched to a gene.

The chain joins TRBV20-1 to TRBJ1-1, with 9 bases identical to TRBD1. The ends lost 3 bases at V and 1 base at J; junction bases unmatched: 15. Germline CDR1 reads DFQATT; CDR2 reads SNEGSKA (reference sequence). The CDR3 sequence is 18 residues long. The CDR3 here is CSASLMLWDRASNTEAFF. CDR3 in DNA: TGCAGTGCTAGTTTGATGTTGTGGGACAGGGCCTCGAACACTGAAGCTTTCTTT.

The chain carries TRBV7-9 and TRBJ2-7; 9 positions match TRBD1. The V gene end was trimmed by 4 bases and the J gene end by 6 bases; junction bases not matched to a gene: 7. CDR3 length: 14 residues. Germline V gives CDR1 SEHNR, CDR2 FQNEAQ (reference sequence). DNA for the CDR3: TGTGCCAGCAGCTCCGGGACAGGGTTCGGCGAGCAGTACTTC. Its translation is CASSSGTGFGEQYF.

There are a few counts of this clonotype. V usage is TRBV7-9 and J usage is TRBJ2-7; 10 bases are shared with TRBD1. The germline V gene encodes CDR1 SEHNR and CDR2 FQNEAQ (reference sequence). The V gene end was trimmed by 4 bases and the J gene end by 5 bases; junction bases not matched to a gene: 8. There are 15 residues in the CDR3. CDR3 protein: CASSSRDRGSHEQYF. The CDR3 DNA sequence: TGTGCCAGCAGCTCCCGGGACAGGGGTTCCCACGAGCAGTACTTC.

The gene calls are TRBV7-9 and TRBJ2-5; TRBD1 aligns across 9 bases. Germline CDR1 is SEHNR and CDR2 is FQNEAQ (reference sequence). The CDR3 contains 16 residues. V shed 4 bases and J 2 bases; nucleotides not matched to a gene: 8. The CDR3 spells CASSSRTGARQETQYF. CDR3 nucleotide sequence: TGTGCCAGCAGCTCTCGGACAGGGGCTAGGCAAGAGACCCAGTACTTC.

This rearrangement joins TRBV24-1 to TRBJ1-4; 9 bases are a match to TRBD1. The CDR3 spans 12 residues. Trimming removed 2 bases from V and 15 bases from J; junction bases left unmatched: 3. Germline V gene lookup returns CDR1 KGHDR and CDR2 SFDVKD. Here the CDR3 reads CATSDSRDRVFF. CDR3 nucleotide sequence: TGTGCCACCAGTGATTCCCGGGACAGGGTGTTTTTT.

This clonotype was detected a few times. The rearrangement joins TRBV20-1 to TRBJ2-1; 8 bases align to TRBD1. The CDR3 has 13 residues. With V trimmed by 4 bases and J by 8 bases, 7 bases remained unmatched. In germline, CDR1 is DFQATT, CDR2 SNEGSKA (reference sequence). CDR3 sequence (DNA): TGCAGTGCTACCAGACAGGGGAACCATGAGCAGTTCTTC. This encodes CSATRQGNHEQFF.

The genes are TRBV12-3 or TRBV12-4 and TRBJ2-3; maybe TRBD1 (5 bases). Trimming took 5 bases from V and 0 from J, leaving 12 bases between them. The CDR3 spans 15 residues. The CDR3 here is CASSRDSSSTDTQYF. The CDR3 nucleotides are TGTGCCAGCAGTCGAGACAGTTCTAGCACAGATACGCAGTATTTT.